This TCR beta chain emerged from a study of T cell clusters in autoimmune cytopenias. Notes on the study in general: Primary autoimmune cytopenia patients seemingly lacked the physiological T cell clusters found in healthy donors.

Each sample's input was 250 ng genomic DNA, roughly 40,000 genome equivalents. Judged by frequency, this clonotype is medium-sized. Its antigen remains unknown. Multiplex touch-down PCR amplified TRB using TRB-A and TRB-B pools in one tube. From its re-call of the multiplex PCR reads, TCRdb lists each CDR3 protein once, without DNA. The sample table includes roughly 1,400 distinct CDR3 sequences. These sequences were also reported in another study, on T cell repertoires in aging, cancer and after chemotherapy. Per that paper: The full dataset contained 9.1 million or so TCR reads. Loss of evenness, beyond lost richness, contributed to age-related TCR diversity decline in cancer patients. Rebound thymic output was suggested by rising median generation probability during chemotherapy in each cancer cohort.

Specimen: peripheral blood. This clonotype originated in a human donor with chronic lymphocytic leukemia.

This CDR3 is CASSLYGTGYEQYF. This chain connects TRBV7-2 to TRBJ2-7; TCRdb's assignment of TRBD1 cannot be checked, as there is no DNA. This CDR3 region has 14 residues. Per the germline V gene, CDR1 is SGHTA and CDR2 is FQGNSA.